The 27 T cell receptor beta chains listed next were all sequenced from one sample in a study of spatial heterogeneity in lung cancer. In TCRdb, the 5' RACE reads were re-called with MiXCR into one record per CDR3 protein. The sample carries 20,000 to 25,000 distinct CDR3 sequences, approximately 7.2% recorded once. Specified time point: sample taken at primary tumor resection. Without sorting, whole RNA was sequenced from tumor, nontumor lung or frozen PBMC. Material: PBMCs, obtained at surgery. These receptors were obtained from a male donor with early-stage non-small cell lung cancer.

This clonotype showed up many times. The chain joins TRBV23-1 to TRBJ2-7, with unresolved D. TRBV23-1 is filed as an ORF, its function uncertain. The germline V and J ends were trimmed by 5 bases and 5 bases, with 13 bases remaining between them. The CDR3 extends over 13 amino acids. The CDR3 DNA is TGCGCCAGCAGTACGGGTTCCTGGGACGAGCAGTACGTC. Translating gives CASSTGSWDEQYV.

The chain is built from TRBV11-2 and TRBJ2-7; D is unclear. CDR1 is SGHAT and CDR2 is FQNNGV in the germline V gene. V was trimmed by 5 bases and J by 0 bases, leaving 14 bases between them. The CDR3 runs 15 residues. This CDR3 reads CASSPDVLSSYEQYF. The CDR3 bases are TGTGCCAGCAGCCCGGACGTCCTGAGCTCCTACGAGCAGTACTTC. Looking up the rest from reference TRBV11-2 and TRBJ2-7 gives the full variable domain: EAGVAQSPRYKIIEKRQSVAFWCNPISGHATLYWYQQILGQGPKLLIQFQNNGVVDDSQLPKDRFSAERLKGVDSTLKIQPAKLEDSAVYLCASSPDVLSSYEQYFGPGTRLTVT.

This clonotype was seen many times. The DNA of the CDR3 is TGCGCCAGCAGCTTTGACAAGTTGGGCTACACCTTC. It translates to CASSFDKLGYTF. The V and J genes are TRBV5-1 and TRBJ1-2; no firm D call. The germline V gene encodes CDR1 SGHRS and CDR2 YFSETQ. V lost 2 bases and J 8 bases, leaving 10 bases between the germline ends. The length of the CDR3 is 12 residues.

Many counts were recorded for this clonotype. The rearrangement uses TRBV27 and TRBJ1-1, with D possibly being TRBD1 (6 bases). The CDR3 covers 15 residues. V was clipped by 3 bases and J by 4 bases, with 15 bases between them. In germline, CDR1 is MNHEY, CDR2 SMNVEV (reference sequence). The CDR3 DNA sequence: TGTGCCAGCAGTTTCGTAACAGGGAGAACCACTGAAGCTTTCTTT. Residues: CASSFVTGRTTEAFF.

V usage is TRBV7-6 and J usage is TRBJ2-1; D call uncertain. Germline V gene data show CDR1 as SGHVS and CDR2 as FNYEAQ. This CDR3 is 14 amino acids long. Trimming took 3 bases from V and 0 from J, leaving 6 bases between them. The CDR3 is CASSFPGSYNEQFF. For the CDR3, the DNA is TGTGCCAGCAGCTTCCCCGGCTCCTACAATGAGCAGTTCTTC.

This clonotype was seen at least ten times. The chain combines TRBV20-1 with TRBJ2-7, with D tentatively TRBD2 (5 bases). The CDR3 runs 15 residues. Trimming cost V 1 base and J 3 bases, with 16 bases left between them. Germline V gene lookup returns CDR1 DFQATT and CDR2 SNEGSKA (reference sequence). CDR3 loop: CSARGPAGTFYEQYF. The CDR3 DNA reads as TGCAGTGCTAGAGGTCCGGCGGGTACCTTCTACGAGCAGTACTTC.

Many counts were recorded for this clonotype. In nucleotides, the CDR3 is TGTGCCAGCAGCTACGGACAGGGAGAAAGCACAGATACGCAGTATTTT. This encodes CASSYGQGESTDTQYF. The V call is TRBV7-9, the J call TRBJ2-3; 8 nucleotides agree with TRBD1. The CDR3 spans 16 residues. CDR1 is SEHNR and CDR2 is FQNEAQ in the germline V gene (reference sequence). J lost 0 bases, V lost 4 bases, and 6 bases had no gene match.

This chain uses TRBV30 with TRBJ2-2; weak D call: TRBD1 (5 bases). The CDR3 contains 15 residues. Germline CDR1 and CDR2: GTSNPN and SVGIG (reference sequence). The V gene lost 0 bases and the J gene lost 1 base, with 9 bases spanning the gap. As DNA, the CDR3 is TGTGCCTGGAGTGTAATTGACAGGAACACCGGGGAGCTGTTTTTT. Its protein is CAWSVIDRNTGELFF.

This clonotype was detected many times. This sequence joins TRBV14 and TRBJ2-7; D gene ambiguous. The CDR3 length is 11 residues. V lost 4 bases, J lost 2 bases, and 3 bases lay in between. The V gene's germline CDR1 is SGHDN and CDR2 FVKESK. CDR3 sequence (DNA): TGTGCCAGCAGCCTTACCTACGAGCAGTACTTC. It yields the protein CASSLTYEQYF.

This clonotype has only a few counts. CDR3 residues: CASSVTGGAGGAFF. In DNA form, the CDR3 reads TGTGCCAGCAGTGTAACAGGGGGCGCAGGCGGCGCTTTCTTT. The chain is built from TRBV6-4 and TRBJ1-1; 9 bases are shared with TRBD1. Losses at the gene ends were 4 bases for V and 11 bases for J; bases not matched to a gene: 11. CDR3 length: 14 amino acids. Per the germline V gene, CDR1 is MRHNA and CDR2 is SNTAGT.

This clonotype rates as medium-sized (0.01 to 0.1%). The chain carries TRBV28 and TRBJ2-1, with TRBD2 matching 12 bases. CDR1 and CDR2 from the germline V gene are MDHEN and SYDVKM. CDR3 length equals 16 residues. Trimming took 5 bases from V and 2 from J; bases not matched to a gene: 4. This chain's CDR3 is CASSPRTSGAYNEQFF. CDR3 DNA sequence: TGTGCCAGCAGTCCTAGGACTAGCGGGGCCTACAATGAGCAGTTCTTC.

This clonotype was counted ten times or more. The chain is built from TRBV9 and TRBJ2-2; a possible D gene is TRBD2 (6 bases). Germline V gene sequence: CDR1 SGDLS, CDR2 YYNGEE. The CDR3 covers 14 residues. Trimming removed 2 bases at V and 4 bases at J, with 9 bases between. CDR3: CASSVPTSTGELFF. DNA for the CDR3: TGTGCCAGCAGCGTTCCGACTAGCACCGGGGAGCTGTTTTTT.

This clonotype turned up a few times. The chain couples TRBV29-1 to TRBJ2-7; perhaps TRBD2 as D (5 bases). The CDR3 covers 12 residues. V was clipped by 5 bases and J by 2 bases, with 10 bases between them. Germline lookup yields CDR1 SQVTM and CDR2 ANQGSEA. The CDR3 spells CSVTDGTYEQYF. The CDR3 nucleotides read TGCAGCGTTACGGACGGGACCTACGAGCAGTACTTC.

The chain recombines TRBV30 with TRBJ2-5; D is ambiguous. This CDR3 contains 13 residues. Germline V gene data show CDR1 as GTSNPN and CDR2 as SVGIG (reference sequence). V was cut by 0 bases and J by 3 bases, with 8 bases left in between. The CDR3 reads CAWSVGSKETQYF. In DNA, the CDR3 is TGTGCCTGGAGTGTAGGTTCTAAAGAGACCCAGTACTTC.

This clonotype occurred many times. This chain joins TRBV20-1 and TRBJ1-4; D remains unclear. Germline V gives CDR1 DFQATT, CDR2 SNEGSKA (reference sequence). The CDR3 is 12 residues long. V lost 3 bases, J lost 8 bases, and 10 bases lay in between. The CDR3 DNA is TGCAGTGCTAGCTACTCCGGGGAAAAACTGTTTTTT. Encoded protein: CSASYSGEKLFF.

V is TRBV5-5 and J is TRBJ1-5; TRBD1 might be the D (5 bases). The V end lost 4 bases, the J end lost 2 bases, and 16 bases lay between the germline ends. Germline V lookup: CDR1 SGHKS, CDR2 YYEKEE (reference sequence). The CDR3 spans 16 residues. The CDR3 nucleotides are TGTGCCAGCAGCCGGACGGCGGGGCAGGGCAATCAGCCCCAGCATTTT. It is translated as CASSRTAGQGNQPQHF.

The chain joins TRBV3-1 to TRBJ1-1, with D possibly TRBD1 on 6 matching bases. V lost 8 bases and J lost 0, with 22 bases in between. Germline CDR1 and CDR2: LGHDT and YNNKEL (reference sequence). The CDR3 extends over 17 amino acids. For the CDR3, the DNA is TGTGCCAGCTTCCCTAATAGGGGGGCCAAAATGAACACTGAAGCTTTCTTT. This translates into CASFPNRGAKMNTEAFF.

The CDR3 coding sequence is TGTGCCTGGAGGACCCCCCCCCTCGGCGGGGGGTACACAGATACGCAGTATTTT. This gives the protein CAWRTPPLGGGYTDTQYF. J is TRBJ2-3 and V is TRBV30; 8 bases agree with TRBD2. The CDR3 has 18 residues. The germline V gene encodes CDR1 GTSNPN and CDR2 SVGIG (reference sequence). J lost 2 bases, V lost 3 bases, and 16 bases had no gene match.

This clonotype was counted at least ten times. The chain employs TRBV18 and TRBJ1-5; 10 bases map to TRBD1. The V segment lost 3 bases and the J segment 7 bases; nucleotides outside the gene matches: 3. The germline gives CDR1 KGHSH, CDR2 LQKENI. This CDR3 has 14 amino acids. The CDR3 DNA follows: TGTGCCAGCTCACCCGGGACAGGGGAACAGCCCCAGCATTTT. It translates to CASSPGTGEQPQHF.

In this sample, this clonotype turned up many times. V usage is TRBV20-1 and J usage is TRBJ2-6, with TRBD2 as a possible D gene (7 bases). The CDR3 covers 17 residues. The germline CDR1 and CDR2 sequences are DFQATT and SNEGSKA (reference sequence). Trimming removed 1 base at V and 0 bases at J, with 13 bases between. CDR3: CSARVGGHPSGANVLTF. Here the CDR3 DNA reads TGCAGTGCTAGAGTGGGGGGGCATCCCTCTGGGGCCAACGTCCTGACTTTC.

This clonotype was seen ten or more times. The chain recombines TRBV20-1 with TRBJ2-1, with TRBD2 matching 7 bases. The length of the CDR3 is 18 residues. Unmatched junction bases numbered 23, after V lost 5 bases and J lost 7 bases. Germline V CDR1 and CDR2: DFQATT, SNEGSKA (reference sequence). The CDR3 DNA is TGCAGTGCTTACTCACCGGGCTCCGGGGGGAAGTCCTTAAATGAGCAGTTCTTC. This codes for CSAYSPGSGGKSLNEQFF.

This clonotype has ten or more counts. CDR3 amino acids: CASSLAQQGQETQYF. CDR3 DNA: TGTGCCAGCAGTTTAGCGCAGCAGGGCCAAGAGACCCAGTACTTC. The chain couples TRBV12-3 or TRBV12-4 to TRBJ2-5; D might be TRBD1 (5 bases). The length of the CDR3 is 15 residues. The germline V and J ends were trimmed by 0 bases and 1 base, with 9 bases remaining between them.

The table lists this clonotype with a few counts. This chain uses TRBV19 with TRBJ1-1, with 8 nucleotides matching TRBD1. The CDR3 spans 12 residues. Trimming removed 5 bases from V and 7 bases from J; junction bases left unmatched: 3. Germline V gene data show CDR1 as LNHDA and CDR2 as SQIVND (reference sequence). In DNA form, the CDR3 reads TGTGCCAGTAGTCTCGGACAGGGTGAAGCTTTCTTT. Protein: CASSLGQGEAFF.

The sample holds a few counts of this clonotype. The V call is TRBV12-3 or TRBV12-4, the J call TRBJ1-5, with TRBD1 matching 7 bases. J lost 0 bases, V lost 5 bases, and 10 bases had no gene match. CDR3 length equals 17 residues. The CDR3, as DNA: TGTGCCAGCAGTCCCCGGGACAGCTTTTTTAGCAATCAGCCCCAGCATTTT. Encoded protein: CASSPRDSFFSNQPQHF.

This clonotype was seen just once. A much larger clone lies one base from this, so it may be a read error. V and J are TRBV4-2 and TRBJ2-3; no clear D gene. Germline V lookup: CDR1 LGHNA, CDR2 YNFKEQ. This CDR3 is 14 amino acids long. V was clipped by 2 bases and J by 6 bases, with 12 bases between them. The CDR3 is CASSQKGPWDTQYF. In DNA, the CDR3 is TGTGCCAGCAGCCAAAAGGGTCCTTGGGATACGCAGTATTTT.

This clonotype was counted many times. The gene calls are TRBV27 and TRBJ2-3, with D perhaps matching TRBD1 (5 bases). Per germline, CDR1 MNHEY and CDR2 SMNVEV (reference sequence). The germline V and J ends were trimmed by 7 bases and 1 base, with 9 bases remaining between them. The CDR3 is 13 residues long. As DNA, the CDR3 is TGTGCCAGCAAACAGGCCGGCACAGATACGCAGTATTTT. This encodes CASKQAGTDTQYF.

This clonotype was seen a handful of times. A much more abundant neighbour one base away suggests this may be a read error. This chain joins TRBV9 and TRBJ2-1; possibly TRBD1 or TRBD2 for D (5 bases each). V dropped 3 bases and J dropped 6 bases, with 19 bases sitting between them. The CDR3 extends over 16 amino acids. CDR1 and CDR2 from the germline V gene are SGDLS and YYNGEE. The CDR3 spells CASSEGRRRNRNEQFF. CDR3 bases: TGTGCCAGCAGCGAGGGGCGGAGGCGAAACCGCAATGAGCAGTTCTTC.